This T cell receptor (beta chain) was retrieved from a study of shared clonotypes between healthy human individuals. Across the study: The cohort had a couple of women and three men, ages 18 to 49.

Each PCR replicate from the sorted subsets contained 150 to 250 ng DNA, which is some 32,000 T cell genomes. Authors' processing steps: Owing to the provision of junction-only sequences devoid of quality scores by immunoSEQ, filtering differed. This table comes from immunoSEQ multiplex PCR, and its TCRdb copy is limited to in-frame clones, with some not included. The V and J calls and the clone size are those of that table, but D and trimming were determined from the DNA. The repertoire includes a few hundred thousand clones, 73% of them detected once, and about 10% sits in the top ten. Germline-derived CDR1 and CDR2 are SGHRS and YFSETQ. V lost 0 bases, J lost 7 bases, and 6 bases stayed unmatched. The CDR3 runs to 14 residues.

The sample comprised memory CD4+ T cells sorted from blood. The subset denotes: CD45RA-negative fraction. The clonotype was recovered from a man aged 25 to 40 in good health. The rearrangement joins TRBV5-1 to TRBJ1-1; 7 positions agree with TRBD1. CDR3 DNA: TGCGCCAGCAGCTTGGAGGGGGCACTTGGTGAAGCTTTCTTT. It translates to CASSLEGALGEAFF.